One and the same sample provided the 26 T cell receptor beta chains below, sequenced in a study of blood T cell repertoires in COVID-19. Produced via immunoSEQ multiplex PCR; TCRdb's table is partial and in-frame only. This table holds roughly 280,000 clones, around 84% found once. The sample consisted of peripheral blood. All receptors derive from a woman aged 60-75 years with COVID-19, enrolled during active disease.

J is TRBJ2-7 and V is TRBV7-9; 9 nucleotides agree with TRBD2. V lost 5 bases and J lost 4; bases outside the gene matches: 9. Germline loops: CDR1 SEHNR, CDR2 FQNEAQ (reference sequence). The CDR3 loop spans 15 amino acids. This chain's CDR3 is CASSLSGSGGYEQYF. As DNA, the CDR3 is TGTGCCAGCAGCCTTAGCGGGAGCGGCGGGTACGAGCAGTACTTC.

V and J are TRBV21-1 and TRBJ1-1; the table's D call, TRBD1, was not checked against the DNA. TRBV21-1 constitutes a pseudogene. The CDR3 is 14 residues long. The CDR3 protein is CAIIQGAMDTEAFF. Here the CDR3 DNA reads TGTGCCATCATCCAGGGCGCGATGGACACTGAAGCTTTCTTT.

The genes are TRBV6-5 and TRBJ1-1, with D perhaps TRBD1 (5 bases). The germline CDR1 and CDR2 sequences are MNHEY and SVGAGI. The ends were cut back, 6 bases at V and 10 bases at J, with 18 bases in the middle. The CDR3 loop spans 13 amino acids. DNA of the CDR3: TGTGCCAGCAGCCGCCGGGACGGGCGGGGAGCTTTCTTT. Translating gives CASSRRDGRGAFF.

The chain combines TRBV11-2 with TRBJ1-6, with D unresolved. The CDR3 loop spans 15 amino acids. The germline gives CDR1 SGHAT, CDR2 FQNNGV. V lost 5 bases, J lost 0 bases, and 8 bases lay in between. CDR3: CASSPRGSYNSPLHF. Here the CDR3 DNA reads TGTGCCAGCAGCCCCCGGGGCTCCTATAATTCACCCCTCCACTTT.

The chain recombines TRBV6-6 with TRBJ2-2, with 7 bases fitting TRBD2. In germline, CDR1 is MNHNY, CDR2 SVGAGI (reference sequence). This CDR3 is 16 amino acids long. V shed 5 bases and J 4 bases; nucleotides not matched to a gene: 10. The CDR3 DNA is TGTGCCAGCAGTCTTCTGGCGGGAGCCGCCACCGGGGAGCTGTTTTTT. Amino acid sequence: CASSLLAGAATGELFF.

This clone was recorded once. This chain links TRBV19 with TRBJ2-5; TRBD1 aligns across 7 bases. Germline lookup yields CDR1 LNHDA and CDR2 SQIVND (reference sequence). Trimming took 1 base from V and 1 from J; bases not matched to a gene: 9. The CDR3 has 17 amino acids. The CDR3 is CASSIGAGQAVQETQYF. The CDR3 DNA follows: TGTGCCAGTAGTATAGGCGCCGGACAGGCGGTCCAAGAGACCCAGTACTTC.

This rearrangement joins TRBV7-9 to TRBJ1-1; 8 nucleotides align to TRBD1. CDR3 length: 15 amino acids. The germline V gene has CDR1 SEHNR and CDR2 FQNEAQ (reference sequence). The J segment lost 8 bases and the V segment lost 3 bases, leaving 11 bases of the junction unmatched. The CDR3 sequence: CASSFPQGAMEEAFF. The CDR3 nucleotides read TGTGCCAGCAGCTTCCCCCAGGGGGCGATGGAAGAAGCTTTCTTT. Complete variable domain (other parts from reference TRBV7-9 and TRBJ1-1): DTGVSQNPRHKITKRGQNVTFRCDPISEHNRLYWYRQTLGQGPEFLTYFQNEAQLEKSRLLSDRFSAERPKGSFSTLEIQRTEQGDSAMYLCASSFPQGAMEEAFFGQGTRLTVV.

The chain links TRBV29-1 to TRBJ2-7, with 9 bases that match TRBD2. This CDR3 has 14 amino acids. Trimming at V came to 0 bases and at J to 5 bases, leaving 5 bases not matched to a gene. CDR1 is SQVTM and CDR2 is ANQGSEA in the germline V gene. The CDR3 nucleotides read TGCAGCGTTGAAGATCCGCGACTAGCGGACGAGCAGTACTTC. This translates into CSVEDPRLADEQYF.

The rearrangement joins TRBV19 to TRBJ2-5; D gene ambiguous. With 5 bases removed from V and 2 bases from J, the gap between germline ends came to 9 bases. The CDR3 is made up of 13 amino acids. Germline CDR1 LNHDA, CDR2 SQIVND (reference sequence). The chain's CDR3 is CASSVRHQETQYF. The CDR3 nucleotides read TGTGCCAGTAGTGTCCGACATCAAGAGACCCAGTACTTC.

This rearrangement joins TRBV19 to TRBJ2-3, with TRBD2 matching over 11 bases. V was pared by 5 bases and J by 1 base, with 5 bases of the junction left unmatched. Germline V gives CDR1 LNHDA, CDR2 SQIVND (reference sequence). The CDR3 covers 16 residues. In DNA form, the CDR3 reads TGTGCCAGTAGTGTTAATAGCGGGAGGGGCACAGATACGCAGTATTTT. Its protein is CASSVNSGRGTDTQYF.

This clone has a single count. The CDR3 sequence is CASRAGTSGSYEQYF. The CDR3 nucleotides are TGTGCCAGCAGGGCCGGGACTAGCGGTTCCTACGAGCAGTACTTC. This sequence joins TRBV27 and TRBJ2-7, with 11 bases fitting TRBD2. The J segment lost 1 base and the V segment lost 6 bases, leaving 5 bases of the junction unmatched. The germline CDR1 and CDR2 sequences are MNHEY and SMNVEV (reference sequence). The CDR3 is made up of 15 amino acids.

This chain joins TRBV28 and TRBJ2-7, with TRBD2 identical over 10 bases. Trimming cost V 7 bases and J 4 bases; bases outside gene matches: 7. The germline V gene encodes CDR1 MDHEN and CDR2 SYDVKM. The CDR3 is made up of 14 amino acids. DNA for the CDR3: TGTGCCAGCATAGCGGGAGGACCCTTTTACGAGCAGTACTTC. Translating it yields CASIAGGPFYEQYF.

The J gene is TRBJ2-5, the V gene TRBV6-2 or TRBV6-3; D is ambiguous. CDR1 is MNHEY, CDR2 SVGEGT, per germline. This CDR3 region has 13 residues. V was pared by 6 bases and J by 4 bases, with 12 bases between. CDR3 DNA: TGTGCCAGCAGCCCCGACACCCTAGAGACCCAGTACTTC. Residues: CASSPDTLETQYF.

The chain employs TRBV7-9 and TRBJ1-1, with D uncertain. V gave up 1 base and J gave up 11 bases, with 8 bases separating them. Germline V gene sequence: CDR1 SEHNR, CDR2 FQNEAQ (reference sequence). This CDR3 spans 11 amino acids. The CDR3 nucleotides are TGTGCCAGCAGCTTAGGTTTGAGGGCTTTCTTT. Its protein is CASSLGLRAFF.

The chain couples TRBV6-5 to TRBJ1-2, with 8 bases matching TRBD1. V trimming: 7 bases; J trimming: 7 bases; junction bases outside the gene matches: 5. The CDR3 is 12 amino acids. Per germline, CDR1 MNHEY and CDR2 SVGAGI. Written as DNA, the CDR3 is TGTGCCAGCAACGGACAGGGCACTGGCTACACCTTC. It yields the protein CASNGQGTGYTF.

This clone occurred a few times. This chain uses TRBV9 with TRBJ1-2; D remains ambiguous. The V gene lost 4 bases and the J gene lost 4 bases, with 8 bases spanning the gap. The germline CDR1 and CDR2 sequences are SGDLS and YYNGEE. This CDR3 has 12 amino acids. CDR3 in amino acids: CASSLESYGYTF. CDR3 sequence (DNA): TGTGCCAGCAGCCTCGAGTCCTATGGCTACACCTTC.

This chain joins TRBV13 and TRBJ1-2; TRBD1 aligns across 8 bases. CDR1 and CDR2 from the germline V gene are PRHDT and FYEKMQ (reference sequence). The length of the CDR3 is 16 residues. V trimming: 0 bases; J trimming: 6 bases; junction bases outside the gene matches: 9. In DNA, the CDR3 is TGTGCCAGCAGCTTAGGGTACACAGGGGGACTTGATGGCTACACCTTC. The encoded protein is CASSLGYTGGLDGYTF.

This chain links TRBV7-9 with TRBJ2-7; D may be TRBD2 (5 bases). Trimming removed 5 bases at V and 4 bases at J, with 24 bases between. Germline CDR1 and CDR2: SEHNR and FQNEAQ (reference sequence). This CDR3 has 17 amino acids. CDR3 nucleotide sequence: TGTGCCAGCAGCCCCTATCTGGGTCGAGGGCCGTATTACGAGCAGTACTTC. It codes for CASSPYLGRGPYYEQYF.

Only a few counts were recorded for this clone. The J gene is TRBJ2-7, the V gene TRBV10-3; TRBD2 agrees at 14 bases. V trimming: 6 bases; J trimming: 7 bases; junction bases outside the gene matches: 8. The CDR3 consists of 15 residues. CDR1 and CDR2 from the germline V gene are ENHRY and SYGVKD. The CDR3 DNA follows: TGTGCCATCAGCCTCAAGACTAGCGGGAGGGTTGAGCAGTACTTC. Translated, it gives CAISLKTSGRVEQYF.

This clone appeared once. The chain carries TRBV4-3 and TRBJ2-5; D possibly corresponds to TRBD2 (6 bases). V was trimmed by 3 bases and J by 2 bases, leaving 13 bases between them. Germline CDR1 and CDR2: LGHNA and YSLEER. The CDR3 loop spans 15 amino acids. CDR3 loop: CASSQSLAPQETQYF. The CDR3 nucleotides are TGCGCCAGCAGCCAGTCCCTAGCGCCGCAAGAGACCCAGTACTTC.

The rearrangement links TRBV18 to TRBJ1-6; no clear D gene. Germline V CDR1 and CDR2: KGHSH, LQKENI. V was trimmed by 5 bases and J by 14 bases, leaving 16 bases between them. This CDR3 region has 13 residues. The CDR3 DNA sequence: TGTGCCAGCTCAGATCAAGAGGGAGAGGCCCTCCACTTT. Protein product: CASSDQEGEALHF.

The rearrangement uses TRBV9 and TRBJ2-2, with TRBD2 matching 7 bases. CDR3 length equals 15 residues. From germline, CDR1 is SGDLS and CDR2 YYNGEE. Trimming removed 4 bases from V and 1 base from J; junction bases left unmatched: 4. The CDR3, as DNA: TGTGCCAGCAGCATGACTAGCAGGAACACCGGGGAGCTGTTTTTT. Amino acid sequence: CASSMTSRNTGELFF.

The rearrangement uses TRBV6-4 and TRBJ2-2; tentative D call: TRBD2 (6 bases). This CDR3 spans 14 amino acids. V was pared by 4 bases and J by 7 bases, with 13 bases between. Germline CDR1 reads MRHNA; CDR2 reads SNTAGT. The CDR3 protein is CASSVEGLGGELFF. In DNA form, the CDR3 reads TGTGCCAGCAGTGTGGAGGGCCTGGGCGGGGAGCTGTTTTTT.

In DNA, the CDR3 is TGTGCCAGCAGTGAATATAGTAGCTCCCGAAGTATAGATACGCAGTATTTT. Protein sequence: CASSEYSSSRSIDTQYF. This rearrangement joins TRBV6-1 to TRBJ2-3; no clear D. The CDR3 has 17 amino acids. V lost 2 bases to trimming and J lost 5 bases, with 20 bases between them. Germline assignment: CDR1 MNHNS and CDR2 SASEGT.

The rearrangement uses TRBV30 and TRBJ1-6, with 7 positions matching TRBD1. Unmatched junction bases numbered 15, after V lost 3 bases and J lost 7 bases. This CDR3 comprises 17 residues. Germline V gene data show CDR1 as GTSNPN and CDR2 as SVGIG (reference sequence). The CDR3 DNA sequence: TGTGCCTGGAGGTCCAGGGACAGTCTTGGGGCGAATTCACCCCTCCACTTT. Amino acids: CAWRSRDSLGANSPLHF.

This sequence joins TRBV9 and TRBJ2-1; TRBD2 matches 7 bases. J lost 2 bases, V lost 3 bases, and 5 bases had no gene match. This CDR3 is 15 amino acids long. CDR1 SGDLS and CDR2 YYNGEE come from the germline V gene. The CDR3 nucleotides are TGTGCCAGCAGCGCAAGACTAGCTGCCTACAATGAGCAGTTCTTC. This translates into CASSARLAAYNEQFF.